The clone carrying this T cell receptor beta chain was observed a handful of times. The antigen is not known. Each CDR3 protein is one row after TCRdb ran MiXCR on the 5' RACE reads. The table lists 320,000 or so distinct CDR3 sequences, about 7.8% of them singletons, with 17% in the top ten. Germline V gene lookup returns CDR1 LGHNA and CDR2 YNFKEQ. The CDR3 is 17 amino acids. V lost 1 base to trimming and J lost 4 bases; unmatched junction nucleotides: 6. The data were taken from a study of T cells after yellow fever vaccination. As for the study in general: Fractions containing few cells were prepared with SMART-Seq v4 Ultra Low Input. The study's findings and limits: Reappearance after the booster was seen for most primary-vaccination clones, at 95% to 96% CD4 and 85% to 90% CD8. Overlap between CD4 and CD8 compartments was detected for a small share of clonotypes.

The starting material was PBMCs, obtained around 45 days after the first yellow fever vaccination. This chain connects TRBV4-2 to TRBJ2-1, with 11 bases identical to TRBD2. The receptor was isolated from a man younger than 35 who received the YFV17D yellow fever vaccine. CDR3 protein: CASSQAQGLAEYNEQFF. Here the CDR3 DNA reads TGTGCCAGCAGCCAAGCTCAGGGACTAGCGGAATACAATGAGCAGTTCTTC.